Given below is one T cell receptor (beta chain) in context. V was clipped by 3 bases and J by 5 bases, with 7 bases between them. The CDR3 is made up of 11 amino acids. CDR1 and CDR2 from the germline V gene are GTSNPN and SVGIG (reference sequence). The sample is drawn from a study of radiation and T cells in renal cell carcinoma. The time point denotes: baseline pretreatment blood. Treatment given: 15 Gy SBRT to primary tumor, nephrectomy 4 weeks later. Serial blood draws occurred at baseline and 2 and 4 weeks post-SBRT. Here immunoSEQ multiplex PCR was the method, and the copy in TCRdb shows in-frame clones only, minus some. The repertoire holds about 150,000 clones, with 88% as singletons.

This TCR was sampled from a woman in her 70s with renal cell carcinoma. J is TRBJ1-1 and V is TRBV30; possible D gene TRBD1, 5 bases. The sequences come from blood, collected from a patient whose treatment included radiotherapy and nephrectomy. In DNA, the CDR3 is TGTGCCTGGAGCTCAGGGACTGAAGCTTTCTTT. This translates into CAWSSGTEAFF. Full variable domain (missing parts from reference TRBV30 and TRBJ1-1): SQTIHQWPATLVQPVGSPLSLECTVEGTSNPNLYWYRQAAGRGLQLLFYSVGIGQISSEVPQNLSASRPQDRQFILSSKKLLLSDSGFYLCAWSSGTEAFFGQGTRLTVV.